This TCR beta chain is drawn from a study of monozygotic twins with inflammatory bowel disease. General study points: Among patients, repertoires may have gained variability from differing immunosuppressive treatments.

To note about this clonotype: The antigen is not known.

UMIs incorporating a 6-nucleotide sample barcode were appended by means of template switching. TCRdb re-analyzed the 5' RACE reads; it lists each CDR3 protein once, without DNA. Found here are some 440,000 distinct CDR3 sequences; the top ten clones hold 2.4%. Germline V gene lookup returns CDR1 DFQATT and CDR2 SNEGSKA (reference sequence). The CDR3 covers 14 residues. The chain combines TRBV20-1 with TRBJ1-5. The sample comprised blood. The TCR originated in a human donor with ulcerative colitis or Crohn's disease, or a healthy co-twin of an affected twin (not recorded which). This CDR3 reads CSAREGNSNQPQHF.